These T cell receptor beta chains were read from a single sample in a study of T-cell memory formation after mild COVID-19. TCRdb recomputed calls from the 5' RACE reads with MiXCR, one row per CDR3 protein. The sample has approximately 450,000 distinct CDR3 sequences, about 18% seen once. Sequences were obtained from PBMCs or a T cell subset sorted from them (not recorded which). Receptor source: an adult woman who had mild COVID-19 (a few samples of this study predate the infection). Cell type and time point are not known. Both conserved end residues are part of each CDR3. The D gene is left open where the match is weak. A clone size is listed for some rows: how often the clone was seen (once, few, many), or a class if it is expanded.

clone size,D gene,CDR3 length,V gene,J gene,CDR3 DNA,CDR3 protein
NA,TRBD1,15,TRBV11-2,TRBJ2-7,TGTGCCAGCAGAAGTCCGGGACAGGGGGCTTACGAGCAGTACTTC,CASRSPGQGAYEQYF
few,NA,12,TRBV10-3,TRBJ2-3,TGTGCCACCGCCCAGGGAGCGGATACGCAGTATTTT,CATAQGADTQYF
few,NA,11,TRBV5-5,TRBJ2-4,TGTGCCAGCAGCTTGGATAACATTCAGTACTTC,CASSLDNIQYF
NA,NA,16,TRBV28,TRBJ2-1,TGTGCCAGCAGTCACAGGGTAGAGGGCTCCTACAATGAGCAGTTCTTC,CASSHRVEGSYNEQFF
NA,TRBD1,14,TRBV18,TRBJ2-5,TGTGCCAGCTCCGGCGGACAGGGCGGGGAGACCCAGTACTTC,CASSGGQGGETQYF
NA,TRBD1,14,TRBV12-3/TRBV12-4,TRBJ1-2,TGTGCCAGCATCAAACACAGGGGAAGTAGTGGCTACACCTTC,CASIKHRGSSGYTF
NA,TRBD2,14,TRBV29-1,TRBJ2-1,TGCAGCGTTGCTGACGGGAGGGCCGGGGATGAGCAGTTCTTC,CSVADGRAGDEQFF
NA,TRBD1,17,TRBV10-3,TRBJ1-2,TGTGCCATCAGTGAGCCAATGGACAGGGGTCGGGGCTATGGCTACACCTTC,CAISEPMDRGRGYGYTF
NA,NA,13,TRBV4-2,TRBJ2-1,TGTGCCAGCAGCCAAGTCGTGATGGATGAGCAGTTCTTC,CASSQVVMDEQFF
NA,NA,14,TRBV20-1,TRBJ2-2,TGCAGTGCTAGAGCAGGGCAATGGGCCGGGGAGCTGTTTTTT,CSARAGQWAGELFF
NA,NA,15,TRBV3-1,TRBJ1-4,TGTGCCAGCAGCGTTACGGGAGCAACTAATGAAAAACTGTTTTTT,CASSVTGATNEKLFF
many,TRBD1,15,TRBV3-1,TRBJ2-1,TGTGCCAGCAGGGTCGACAGGGGCTCCTACAATGAGCAGTTCTTC,CASRVDRGSYNEQFF
few,TRBD2,15,TRBV24-1,TRBJ2-1,TGTGCCACCAGTCGACTAGCGGGACCTCAGTCTGGGCAGTTCTTC,CATSRLAGPQSGQFF
few,NA,14,TRBV20-1,TRBJ1-1,TGCAGTGCTGGACCGCGCAAGGGGGGCACTGAAGCTTTCTTT,CSAGPRKGGTEAFF
few,TRBD2,15,TRBV19,TRBJ2-7,TGTGCCAGTAGTATAGATGCAGCGGGAGGAGACGAGCAGTACTTC,CASSIDAAGGDEQYF
NA,NA,12,TRBV5-4,TRBJ1-1,TGTGCCAGCAGCTTCGACGGCACTGAAGCTTTCTTT,CASSFDGTEAFF
few,TRBD1,16,TRBV7-2,TRBJ2-7,TGTGCCAGCAGCTCCTCTGGGGACAGGGTGTCCTACGAGCAGTACTTC,CASSSSGDRVSYEQYF
NA,NA,14,TRBV6-6,TRBJ1-1,TGTGCCAGCAGTTACTCGACAGTGAGCACTGAAGCTTTCTTT,CASSYSTVSTEAFF
NA,NA,15,TRBV7-9,TRBJ1-1,TGTGCCAGCAGCTTATTGGGGGATGCGAACACTGAAGCCTTCTTT,CASSLLGDANTEAFF
few,NA,16,TRBV21-1,TRBJ2-5,TGTGCCAGCAGCAAGGCCGGGACAGCTGTCCAAGAGACCCAGTACTTC,CASSKAGTAVQETQYF
NA,TRBD2,16,TRBV5-1,TRBJ2-5,TGCGCCAGCAGCTTCTTATCTAGCGGGAGGACGGAGACCCAGTACTTC,CASSFLSSGRTETQYF
NA,NA,14,TRBV4-3,TRBJ1-6,TGCGCCAGCAGCAAGGGATTATATAATTCACCCCTCCACTTT,CASSKGLYNSPLHF
many,NA,14,TRBV7-9,TRBJ2-7,TGTGCCAGCAGCTTGTCCGCGGCTAGCTACGAGCAGTACTTC,CASSLSAASYEQYF
once,NA,16,TRBV6-5,TRBJ2-3,TGTGCCAGCAGTTACTCGCCCGGCTTCGGCACAGATACGCAGTATTTT,CASSYSPGFGTDTQYF